What follows describes a single TCR beta chain. Its antigen remains unidentified. Vbeta (60) and Jbeta (13) primers were used in the PCR. TCRdb's table, derived via immunoSEQ multiplex PCR, lists solely in-frame clones and lacks some. This sample yields roughly 38,000 clones, of which approximately 91% are seen a single time; approximately 2.6% belongs to the top ten. Germline V lookup: CDR1 MDHEN, CDR2 SYDVKM. J gave up 3 bases and V 7 bases, and 22 bases lay outside the gene matches. The CDR3 totals 19 residues. This sample was included in a study of cytomegalovirus exposure and HLA in healthy donors. Findings and caveats of the study: Being productive about 90% or about 30% of the time was typical of most TCR beta V segments in an earlier analysis. Later analysis associated a missense DCLRE1C variant with TCR beta V- and J-gene trimming. Both high specificity and high sensitivity reportedly marked the classifier's diagnosis of cytomegalovirus status.

The sample taken for sequencing was PBMCs. The receptor was isolated from a woman under 30 in good health and CMV-seronegative. This rearrangement joins TRBV28 to TRBJ2-5; 8 bases align to TRBD2. In DNA form, the CDR3 reads TGTGCCAGCAACCAGTTGGTAACGGGAGGGCCGAAAGCCAAAGAGACCCAGTACTTC. It is translated as CASNQLVTGGPKAKETQYF.